The source of this TCR beta chain is a study of metastatic and nonmetastatic thyroid tumors. In the study overall: The authors compared repertoires across blood and tumor or nodule tissue from malignant and benign thyroid patients. The study, taken as a whole, reports: Reported TCR beta diversity, measured in blood and tumor, was significantly higher for malignant thyroid tumors than for benign nodules.

This clone qualifies as medium-sized. Its antigen remains unidentified. V shed 8 bases and J 4 bases; nucleotides not matched to a gene: 14. The CDR3 runs 17 residues. Germline V gene data show CDR1 as MGHDK and CDR2 as SYGVNS. All patients reached thyroid surgery having received no treatment beforehand. As processed by the authors: A distant-metastasis classifier for papillary thyroid cancer was built using CDR3 differences across clinicopathological groups. TCRdb re-called the PCR reads through MiXCR. The V and J calls and clone size are TCRdb's, not the authors'. This table has approximately 20,000 clones, about 25% appearing once.

Sequencing used blood. The receptor's source is a male donor with papillary thyroid cancer or a benign thyroid nodule (not recorded which). Some clones in this sample may be carry-over from other donors' samples. The V gene is TRBV25-1, the J gene TRBJ2-3; the match to TRBD2 covers 11 bases. DNA of the CDR3: TGTGCCAGCCGCGGGACTAGCGGCCGAGGGTTTTCAGATACGCAGTATTTT. As protein: CASRGTSGRGFSDTQYF.